A selection of T cell receptor beta chains follows, all from one sample in a study of CD8 T cells in ankylosing spondylitis. TCRdb itself ran the 5' RACE reads through MiXCR, one entry per CDR3 protein. The table records about 96,000 distinct CDR3 sequences, around 26% of them present only once. The sequencing input was blood, either unsorted or a sorted T cell fraction (not recorded which). The receptors stem from a male donor with ankylosing spondylitis or in good health (not recorded which). CDR3s include the opening cysteine and the closing phenylalanine or tryptophan. The D gene is left open where the match is weak. Size tells how often a clone was seen (once, few, many) or the class of an expanded clone, and some rows leave it out.

size: many; J: TRBJ1-2; D: NA; V: TRBV5-6; DNA: TGTGCCAGCAGCTTGGGAGGCCCCGCGGGCTACACCTTC; CDR3: CASSLGGPAGYTF
size: NA; J: TRBJ1-2; D: NA; V: TRBV12-3/TRBV12-4; DNA: TGTGCCAGCACGCCCCGCGTAGGGTACCCGGTCTATGGCTACACCTTC; CDR3: CASTPRVGYPVYGYTF
size: few; J: TRBJ2-4; D: NA; V: TRBV7-9; DNA: TGTGCCAGCAGCGCCCTAGCCCTTCAAGTAGCCAAAAACATTCAGTACTTC; CDR3: CASSALALQVAKNIQYF
size: NA; J: TRBJ1-1; D: NA; V: TRBV3-1; DNA: TGTGCCAGCAGCCAAGATAGAAACACTGAAGCTTTCTTT; CDR3: CASSQDRNTEAFF
size: NA; J: TRBJ2-6; D: TRBD1; V: TRBV12-3/TRBV12-4; DNA: TGTGCCAGCAGTTTGAGGACAGGCTCCTGGGCCAACGTCCTGACTTTC; CDR3: CASSLRTGSWANVLTF
size: many; J: TRBJ1-6; D: NA; V: TRBV9; DNA: TGTGCCAGCAGCGTAGCAGGGGATAATTCACCCCTCCACTTT; CDR3: CASSVAGDNSPLHF
size: NA; J: TRBJ2-7; D: TRBD2; V: TRBV6-5; DNA: TGTGCCAGCAGCTATGGGACTAGCGGGAGATGGTACGAGCAGTACTTC; CDR3: CASSYGTSGRWYEQYF
size: NA; J: TRBJ2-7; D: TRBD1; V: TRBV18; DNA: TGTGCCAGCTCACACGGGACAGACTCCTACGAGCAGTACTTC; CDR3: CASSHGTDSYEQYF
size: NA; J: TRBJ1-2; D: NA; V: TRBV5-1; DNA: TGCGCCAGCAGCTTGGACGGAGAATATGGCTACACCTTC; CDR3: CASSLDGEYGYTF
size: many; J: TRBJ2-5; D: TRBD2; V: TRBV29-1; DNA: TGCAGCGTTGAAGACCCAGCGGGGGGGCAAGAGACCCAGTACTTC; CDR3: CSVEDPAGGQETQYF
size: few; J: TRBJ2-2; D: NA; V: TRBV11-2; DNA: TGTGCCAGCAGCTCCGCGGGGGCGTACACCGGGGAGCTGTTTTTT; CDR3: CASSSAGAYTGELFF
size: NA; J: TRBJ2-3; D: TRBD2; V: TRBV20-1; DNA: TGCAGTGCTCCGACTAGCGGGGCGGCAGATACGCAGTATTTT; CDR3: CSAPTSGAADTQYF
size: many; J: TRBJ2-1; D: NA; V: TRBV5-1; DNA: TGCGCCAGCAGCTTGGGTCAGGCCAATGAGCAGTTCTTC; CDR3: CASSLGQANEQFF
size: NA; J: TRBJ1-1; D: NA; V: TRBV20-1; DNA: TGCAGTGCCAAAATAGCATGGAACACTGAAGCTTTCTTT; CDR3: CSAKIAWNTEAFF
size: NA; J: TRBJ2-1; D: NA; V: TRBV18; DNA: TGTGCCAGCTCACGCAGTAGAGCCTACAATGAGCAGTTCTTC; CDR3: CASSRSRAYNEQFF
size: many; J: TRBJ2-1; D: NA; V: TRBV9; DNA: TGTGCCAGCAGCGTAGGCCTCGATGCGTACAATGAGCAGTTCTTC; CDR3: CASSVGLDAYNEQFF
size: few; J: TRBJ1-5; D: NA; V: TRBV5-1; DNA: TGCGCCAGCAGCTTGCAAGGGTCAGAGCCCCAGCATTTT; CDR3: CASSLQGSEPQHF
size: few; J: TRBJ1-1; D: NA; V: TRBV5-6; DNA: TGTGCCAGCAGCTTGGCGGTCGGCACTGAAGCTTTCTTT; CDR3: CASSLAVGTEAFF
size: NA; J: TRBJ1-1; D: NA; V: TRBV5-1; DNA: TGCGCCAGCAGCTTTGAACCGGGACGTACTACTGAAGCTTTCTTT; CDR3: CASSFEPGRTTEAFF
size: many; J: TRBJ2-3; D: NA; V: TRBV12-3/TRBV12-4; DNA: TGTGCCAGCAGTTTATTTTTAACAGCTTACACAGATACGCAGTATTTT; CDR3: CASSLFLTAYTDTQYF
size: few; J: TRBJ1-4; D: TRBD1; V: TRBV5-1; DNA: TGCGCCAGCAGCCCCCAGGGGGTGGATGAAAAACTGTTTTTT; CDR3: CASSPQGVDEKLFF
size: NA; J: TRBJ1-2; D: NA; V: TRBV5-1; DNA: TGCGCCAGCAGCTTGGAATGGGGGACTTACTATGGCTACACCTTC; CDR3: CASSLEWGTYYGYTF
size: few; J: TRBJ2-3; D: TRBD1; V: TRBV7-2; DNA: TGTGCCAGCAGCTTAGAAAACAGGGGATTAGATACGCAGTATTTT; CDR3: CASSLENRGLDTQYF
size: NA; J: TRBJ1-1; D: TRBD1; V: TRBV20-1; DNA: TGCAGTGCTAGTTGGAAGGGGGCGGCTGAAGCTTTCTTT; CDR3: CSASWKGAAEAFF
size: NA; J: TRBJ1-2; D: NA; V: TRBV7-9; DNA: TGTGCCAGCAACTCACAGGGAACGGGCTACACCTTC; CDR3: CASNSQGTGYTF
size: few; J: TRBJ2-1; D: NA; V: TRBV5-6; DNA: TGTGCCAGCAGCTTTTTCAGGGACTATGAGCAGTTCTTC; CDR3: CASSFFRDYEQFF
size: many; J: TRBJ2-5; D: NA; V: TRBV7-2; DNA: TGTGCCAGCAGGTTCGGGGGCGGCTGGGAGACCCAGTACTTC; CDR3: CASRFGGGWETQYF
size: NA; J: TRBJ1-2; D: NA; V: TRBV27; DNA: TGTGCCAGCAGTTTCCGTGACAGGATGGTGTTTGGCTACACCTTC; CDR3: CASSFRDRMVFGYTF
size: NA; J: TRBJ1-2; D: TRBD1; V: TRBV5-1; DNA: TGCGCCAGCAGCTTGGAAGGACAGGATTATAACTATGGCTACACCTTC; CDR3: CASSLEGQDYNYGYTF
size: few; J: TRBJ2-1; D: NA; V: TRBV7-9; DNA: TGTGCCAGCAGCTCTAGAGGGACAAATTACAATGAGCAGTTCTTC; CDR3: CASSSRGTNYNEQFF
size: few; J: TRBJ1-1; D: NA; V: TRBV10-3; DNA: TGTGCCATCGGGGGGTTCGACGGCACTGAAGCTTTCTTT; CDR3: CAIGGFDGTEAFF
size: few; J: TRBJ2-3; D: TRBD2; V: TRBV29-1; DNA: TGCAGCGTCGGACTAGCGCGAGGCACAGATACGCAGTATTTT; CDR3: CSVGLARGTDTQYF
size: many; J: TRBJ2-1; D: NA; V: TRBV5-5; DNA: TGTGCCAGCAGCTTCTGGCTAGCATTCTACAATGAGCAGTTCTTC; CDR3: CASSFWLAFYNEQFF
size: NA; J: TRBJ2-2; D: TRBD1; V: TRBV5-1; DNA: TGCGCCAGCAGCATCTCAGGGGGCGACACCGGGGAGCTGTTTTTT; CDR3: CASSISGGDTGELFF
size: once; J: TRBJ2-3; D: TRBD1; V: TRBV28; DNA: TGTGCCAGCAGGTTTGCCGGGGACAGGGGTGGAGATACGCAGTATTTT; CDR3: CASRFAGDRGGDTQYF
size: few; J: TRBJ1-3; D: TRBD1; V: TRBV12-3/TRBV12-4; DNA: TGTGCCAGCCGGACAGGGGGTGGAAACACCATATATTTT; CDR3: CASRTGGGNTIYF